These T cell receptor beta chains were read from a single sample in a study of Graves' ophthalmopathy and Graves' hyperthyroidism. In TCRdb, the multiplex PCR reads were re-called with MiXCR into one record per CDR3 protein. The top ten clones hold about 7% of a sample with roughly 400,000 distinct CDR3 sequences, about 16% of them seen once. Sequenced material: peripheral blood. The source of these receptors is a woman under 30 with stable Graves' hyperthyroidism. CDR3s include the opening cysteine and the closing phenylalanine or tryptophan. Each record gives: V gene, clone size, CDR3 length, J gene, D gene, CDR3 DNA, CDR3 protein. The D gene is left open where the match is weak. Clone size is given for some rows only: seen once, a few or many times, or a class if the clone is expanded.

TRBV7-9,few,11,TRBJ2-5,NA,TGTGCCAGCCCCGAGGGGGAGACCCAGTACTTC,CASPEGETQYF
TRBV2,few,14,TRBJ2-7,TRBD2,TGTGCCAGCACTGCCCAGCGGGGGTCCTACGAGCAGTACTTC,CASTAQRGSYEQYF
TRBV6-5,many,15,TRBJ1-1,NA,TGTGCCAGCAGTTACTCCAGGGATCCTAACACTGAAGCTTTCTTT,CASSYSRDPNTEAFF
TRBV9,many,18,TRBJ2-7,TRBD2,TGTGCCAGCAGCGTAGCAGCGGACGGCGGGGGAGCATCCTACGAGCAGTACTTC,CASSVAADGGGASYEQYF
TRBV29-1,many,14,TRBJ1-1,NA,TGCAGCGTTGATATGACCAGCGTGAACACTGAAGCTTTCTTT,CSVDMTSVNTEAFF
TRBV11-1,many,15,TRBJ1-1,NA,TGTGCCAGCAGCTTAGCTGTGACAGCAAACACTGAAGCTTTCTTT,CASSLAVTANTEAFF
TRBV3-1,many,15,TRBJ1-5,TRBD1,TGTGCCAGCAGCCAGGGGACAGGTGGCAATCAGCCCCAGCATTTT,CASSQGTGGNQPQHF
TRBV6-1,many,15,TRBJ2-2,NA,TGTGCCAGCAGTCCGCGGGACTGGAACACCGGGGAGCTGTTTTTT,CASSPRDWNTGELFF
TRBV7-2,few,16,TRBJ1-6,TRBD1,TGTGCCAGCAGCCAGGGACAGAGTTTCTATAATTCACCCCTCCACTTT,CASSQGQSFYNSPLHF
TRBV24-1,NA,11,TRBJ1-2,NA,TGTGCCACCAGTGATCCAAAGGGCTACACCTTC,CATSDPKGYTF
TRBV27,many,15,TRBJ2-2,TRBD1,TGTGCCAGCAGTCCCAGGGGGCGACGCACCGGGGAGCTGTTTTTT,CASSPRGRRTGELFF
TRBV27,many,15,TRBJ1-1,NA,TGTGCCAGCAGTTTCCGACAGGCCTCGGGCACTGAAGCTTTCTTT,CASSFRQASGTEAFF
TRBV14,many,14,TRBJ1-1,NA,TGTGCCAGCAGCCACCTGACTGTGAACACTGAAGCTTTCTTT,CASSHLTVNTEAFF
TRBV10-2,many,12,TRBJ1-1,NA,TGCGCCAGCAGTGACCAGGGTTTTGATGCTTTCTTT,CASSDQGFDAFF
TRBV7-8,many,14,TRBJ2-5,TRBD2,TGTGCCAGCAGTCGTAGCGGGTACCAAGAGACCCAGTACTTC,CASSRSGYQETQYF
TRBV6-5,many,16,TRBJ1-2,NA,TGTGCCAGCAGTTACACCTTGACATCTCCTAACTATGGCTACACCTTC,CASSYTLTSPNYGYTF
TRBV6-7,many,16,TRBJ1-1,NA,TGTGCCAGCAGGCAGGGGCCTCAACTCATGAACACTGAAGCTTTCTTT,CASRQGPQLMNTEAFF
TRBV19,NA,17,TRBJ2-2,NA,TGTGCCAGTAGTTTCCGCCAGGGAGCGGAGTACACCGGGGAGCTGTTTTTT,CASSFRQGAEYTGELFF
TRBV6-5,NA,14,TRBJ1-2,NA,TGTGCCAGCAGTTACCGGGGCAGGGCGCCGGGCTACACCTTC,CASSYRGRAPGYTF
TRBV28,few,14,TRBJ2-7,NA,TGTGCCAGCAGTTTACCCCGTACAGCCTACGAGCAGTACTTC,CASSLPRTAYEQYF
TRBV5-5,NA,14,TRBJ1-1,TRBD1,TGTGCCAGCAGCCTGGGACAGGGGGGGACTGAAGCTTGCTTT,CASSLGQGGTEACF
TRBV6-1,NA,14,TRBJ2-2,NA,TGTGCCAGCAGTACCCGGACCCACACCGGGGAGCTGTTTTTT,CASSTRTHTGELFF
TRBV12-3/TRBV12-4,many,11,TRBJ1-1,NA,TGTGCCAGCACCCCGAGCACTGAAGCTTTCTTT,CASTPSTEAFF
TRBV6-1,many,14,TRBJ2-7,NA,TGTGCCAGCACAAGAGGAGGGGGAGGCTACGAGCAGTACTTC,CASTRGGGGYEQYF
TRBV11-1,many,14,TRBJ1-2,TRBD1,TGTGCCAGCAGCCCGACAGGGGATAGCGGCGGCTACACCTTC,CASSPTGDSGGYTF
TRBV6-1,many,12,TRBJ1-1,NA,TGTGCCAGCACTCGAGGGGAACCTGATGCTTTCTTT,CASTRGEPDAFF
TRBV11-1,many,16,TRBJ1-1,NA,TGTGCCAGCAGCTTGTCCCCCTTTGGAAGGAACACTGAAGCTTTCTTT,CASSLSPFGRNTEAFF
TRBV11-2,many,14,TRBJ2-7,NA,TGTGCCAGCAGCTTAGTACGGGCCCCCTACGAGCAGTACTTC,CASSLVRAPYEQYF
TRBV6-1,many,15,TRBJ2-7,TRBD1,TGTGCCAGCAGCCTGGACAGGGATCGGACCTACGAGCAGTACTTC,CASSLDRDRTYEQYF
TRBV4-1,NA,15,TRBJ1-2,NA,TGCGCCAGCAGCCAAGGACGGGGCAGGGGCGGTGGCTACACCTTC,CASSQGRGRGGGYTF
TRBV5-4,NA,17,TRBJ2-2,NA,TGTGCCAGCAGCTTTACAACCGGGACTGCAAACACCGGGGAGCTGTTTTTT,CASSFTTGTANTGELFF
TRBV5-1,many,14,TRBJ2-5,NA,TGCGCCAGCAGCTTGGCAGGGACCGGGGAGACCCAGTACTTC,CASSLAGTGETQYF
TRBV20-1,many,15,TRBJ1-2,NA,TGCAGTGCTAGTTCCAGGGGCACTACTAACTATGGCTACACCTTC,CSASSRGTTNYGYTF
TRBV6-2/TRBV6-3,many,13,TRBJ1-1,NA,TGTGCCAGCAATATATGGGGGGCAACTGAAGCTTTCTTT,CASNIWGATEAFF
TRBV6-2/TRBV6-3,many,15,TRBJ2-2,NA,TGTGCCAGCAGTTATTGGGACCACAAAACCGGGGAGCTGTTTTTT,CASSYWDHKTGELFF
TRBV4-1,few,13,TRBJ1-1,TRBD1,TGCGCCAGCAGCCAACCCTCAGGGGGCGAAGCTTTCTTT,CASSQPSGGEAFF
TRBV12-3/TRBV12-4,NA,13,TRBJ1-2,TRBD1,TGTGCCAGCAGCAAGCAGGGGGGCTATGGCTACACCTTC,CASSKQGGYGYTF
TRBV7-2,many,16,TRBJ1-6,NA,TGTGCCAGCAGCTTCCGCGGGGAGAGGGATAATTCACCCCTCCACTTT,CASSFRGERDNSPLHF
TRBV12-5,many,12,TRBJ2-7,NA,TGTGCTAGTGGCCTTGACAGCTACGAGCAGTACTTC,CASGLDSYEQYF
TRBV5-6,NA,16,TRBJ1-5,TRBD1,TGTGCCAGCAGCTTTAGGGGGCTACATAGCAATCAGCCCCAGCATTTT,CASSFRGLHSNQPQHF
TRBV11-2,many,12,TRBJ1-2,NA,TGTGCCTGCCAGGGACTTGGCTATGGCTACACCTTC,CACQGLGYGYTF
TRBV6-5,NA,15,TRBJ2-7,NA,TGTGCCAGCAGCTATCACGGGCAGGGTTTGAACGAGCAGTACTTC,CASSYHGQGLNEQYF
TRBV12-3/TRBV12-4,many,14,TRBJ1-1,NA,TGTGCCAGCAGACCAGTCGTAGGGGACACTGAAGCTTTCTTT,CASRPVVGDTEAFF
TRBV2,many,16,TRBJ1-3,TRBD1,TGTGCCAGCAGGGAAGTTTGGACAGGGACTGGAAACACCATATATTTT,CASREVWTGTGNTIYF
TRBV19,many,14,TRBJ2-7,NA,TGTGCCAGTAAGGCACAGGAGAGCTCCTACGAGCAGTACTTC,CASKAQESSYEQYF
TRBV6-1,many,12,TRBJ1-5,NA,TGTGCCTCGGAGGACAGCAATCAGCCCCAGCATTTT,CASEDSNQPQHF
TRBV3-1,NA,13,TRBJ2-7,NA,TGTGCCAGCTCGTTACAGGTTACCTACGAGCAGTACTTC,CASSLQVTYEQYF
TRBV9,many,15,TRBJ1-1,NA,TGTGCCAGCAGCGTAGCGGCAGGGAGGAACACTGAAGCTTTCTTT,CASSVAAGRNTEAFF
TRBV12-3/TRBV12-4,many,16,TRBJ1-2,NA,TGTGCCAGCAGTTCCCTCGAGGCAGATAGTAACTATGGCTACACCTTC,CASSSLEADSNYGYTF
TRBV7-9,few,12,TRBJ1-1,TRBD1,TGTGCCAGCCGGACAGGGGATTTTGAAGCTTTCTTT,CASRTGDFEAFF
TRBV4-2,few,14,TRBJ2-2,NA,TGTGCCAGCAGCCAAGGAACCTACACCGGGGAGCTGTTTTTT,CASSQGTYTGELFF